The 30 T cell receptor beta chains below were found in one sample sequenced in a study of Graves' ophthalmopathy and Graves' hyperthyroidism. The authors amplified TCR beta CDR3 regions from RNA transcripts. In the first round, RT-PCR was carried out with HTBI primers, and a multiplex PCR formed the second round. TCRdb processed the multiplex PCR reads anew with MiXCR; each CDR3 protein has one entry. The sample holds 900,000 to 1,200,000 distinct CDR3 sequences, about 36% seen once. Sequenced input: peripheral blood or thyroid tissue (not recorded which). The receptors derive from an adult man with Graves' hyperthyroidism.

This clonotype appeared a few times. The chain links TRBV19 to TRBJ2-7; 7 bases fit TRBD1. CDR1 and CDR2 from the germline V gene are LNHDA and SQIVND (reference sequence). The CDR3 extends over 14 amino acids. Trimming at V came to 4 bases and at J to 3 bases, leaving 6 bases not matched to a gene. CDR3 nucleotide sequence: TGTGCCAGTAGTAAACAGGGGCAAGGCTACGAGCAGTACTTC. Translating it yields CASSKQGQGYEQYF.

The sample holds many counts of this clonotype. The rearrangement links TRBV20-1 to TRBJ1-6; 9 bases are shared with TRBD1. CDR3 length: 14 amino acids. Germline lookup yields CDR1 DFQATT and CDR2 SNEGSKA (reference sequence). Unmatched junction bases numbered 4, after V lost 3 bases and J lost 7 bases. The DNA for the CDR3 is TGCAGTGCTAGCGCCGGGACAGGGAATTCACCCCTCCACTTT. Translated, it gives CSASAGTGNSPLHF.

J is TRBJ2-2 and V is TRBV7-8; a weak D match, TRBD1 (5 bases). V was cut by 6 bases and J by 1 base, with 12 bases left in between. The germline gives CDR1 SGHVS, CDR2 FQNEAQ. The CDR3 has 15 residues. The DNA for the CDR3 is TGTGCCAGCAGACTAAGGGGCCAGAACACCGGGGAGCTGTTTTTT. This codes for CASRLRGQNTGELFF.

This clonotype was seen a handful of times. The chain is built from TRBV12-3 or TRBV12-4 and TRBJ2-6, with a possible D match to TRBD1 (5 bases). The V gene lost 1 base and the J gene lost 0 bases, with 10 bases spanning the gap. CDR3 length: 17 residues. Here the CDR3 reads CASSLGRAFSGANVLTF. CDR3 nucleotides: TGTGCCAGCAGTTTAGGCAGGGCATTCTCTGGGGCCAACGTCCTGACTTTC.

This chain connects TRBV9 to TRBJ2-7; 13 bases are shared with TRBD2. V lost 0 bases to trimming and J lost 6 bases; unmatched junction nucleotides: 12. This CDR3 has 18 residues. The germline V gene has CDR1 SGDLS and CDR2 YYNGEE. This CDR3 reads CASSVDAGLAGLYGEQYF. The CDR3, as DNA: TGTGCCAGCAGCGTAGACGCGGGACTAGCGGGGCTCTATGGCGAGCAGTACTTC.

V gene TRBV7-3 combines with J gene TRBJ1-3; D remains ambiguous. Trimming removed 5 bases from V and 0 bases from J, with 11 bases in between. The CDR3 runs to 15 residues. Germline lookup yields CDR1 SGHTA and CDR2 FQGTGA. For the CDR3, the DNA is TGTGCCAGCAGCCATGGACGGACCTCTGGAAACACCATATATTTT. Residues: CASSHGRTSGNTIYF.

This chain uses TRBV10-3 with TRBJ2-2; D gene ambiguous. The germline CDR1 and CDR2 sequences are ENHRY and SYGVKD. The CDR3 consists of 15 residues. V shed 4 bases and J shed 2 bases, with 11 bases lying between them. The CDR3 nucleotides are TGTGCCATCAGTGGTAAACAGATCAACACCGGGGAGCTGTTTTTT. This translates into CAISGKQINTGELFF.

A word on this clonotype: A clone one base away is much larger, so this may be a read error. The gene calls are TRBV10-2 and TRBJ1-2; TRBD1 aligns across 9 bases. V was clipped by 2 bases and J by 7 bases; unmatched bases: 5. The CDR3 is 14 residues long. Germline V gene lookup returns CDR1 WSHSY and CDR2 SAAADI. The chain's CDR3 is CASSEPDRGSGYTF. The CDR3 DNA sequence: TGCGCCAGCAGTGAGCCGGACAGGGGCTCTGGCTACACCTTC.

V usage is TRBV11-2 and J usage is TRBJ1-1; 10 bases match TRBD1. This CDR3 region has 16 residues. V lost 4 bases, J lost 1 base, and 6 bases stayed unmatched. CDR1 and CDR2 from the germline V gene are SGHAT and FQNNGV. In DNA, the CDR3 is TGTGCCAGCAGCTCCGGGACAGGGGAAAAGAACACTGAAGCTTTCTTT. Protein: CASSSGTGEKNTEAFF.

The chain joins TRBV7-9 to TRBJ2-2; weak D call: TRBD2 (5 bases). Trimming cost V 5 bases and J 1 base, with 14 bases left between them. The CDR3 is 16 amino acids. Germline CDR1 and CDR2: SEHNR and FQNEAQ (reference sequence). CDR3 sequence: CASSPNSGKNTGELFF. CDR3 coding DNA: TGTGCCAGCAGCCCGAACAGCGGAAAGAACACCGGGGAGCTGTTTTTT.

Details on this clonotype: Being one base from a much bigger clone, this may be a read error. The V and J genes are TRBV5-4 and TRBJ1-4, with a weak D call TRBD1 (6 bases). The CDR3 spans 14 residues. CDR1 and CDR2 from the germline V gene are SGHNT and YYREEE (reference sequence). The CDR3 DNA sequence: TGTGCCGGCAGCCCGACAGGCCCTAATGAAAAACTGTTTTTT. It specifies CAGSPTGPNEKLFF.

Regarding this clonotype: Given a much more abundant clone one base away, this may be a read error. Here the CDR3 omits its conserved ending phenylalanine or tryptophan, so a read error is the likely source. CDR3 sequence (DNA): TGTGCCAGCAGCCCACTAGCGGGAGACCGTCTTGAGCAGTACCTC. It yields the protein CASSPLAGDRLEQYL. The chain has TRBV7-2 and TRBJ2-7, with TRBD2 matching 11 bases. The V and J ends lost 5 bases and 7 bases, in that order; junction bases with no gene match: 10. Germline lookup yields CDR1 SGHTA and CDR2 FQGNSA. This CDR3 is 15 amino acids long.

J is TRBJ1-5 and V is TRBV7-9; D is undetermined. This CDR3 is built from 12 residues. Germline loops: CDR1 SEHNR, CDR2 FQNEAQ (reference sequence). Trimming pared 1 base from V and 11 bases from J, leaving 9 bases between. The chain's CDR3 is CASSLVGETQHF. The CDR3 region has the DNA TGTGCCAGCAGCTTAGTAGGAGAGACCCAGCATTTT.

This clonotype has a count of ten or more. V gene TRBV10-3 combines with J gene TRBJ1-5; D unresolved. The CDR3 length is 15 residues. The V and J ends lost 0 bases and 3 bases respectively, with 9 bases between them. The germline V gene has CDR1 ENHRY and CDR2 SYGVKD. Written as DNA, the CDR3 is TGTGCCATCAGTGAGTCGGCACAGCCCAATCAGCCCCAGCATTTT. The encoded protein is CAISESAQPNQPQHF.

This clonotype was observed at least ten times. The chain carries TRBV10-3 and TRBJ2-2, with 8 bases aligning to TRBD2. Germline V gene lookup returns CDR1 ENHRY and CDR2 SYGVKD. This CDR3 has 15 residues. The V and J ends lost 2 bases and 2 bases, in that order; junction bases with no gene match: 1. The CDR3 reads CAISETSGNTGELFF. The CDR3 DNA is TGTGCCATCAGTGAGACTAGCGGAAACACCGGGGAGCTGTTTTTT.

This clonotype occurred many times. This chain joins TRBV7-2 and TRBJ2-5; D not certain. CDR3 length: 12 residues. Trimming removed 0 bases from V and 3 bases from J, with 2 bases in between. CDR1 is SGHTA and CDR2 is FQGNSA in the germline V gene. CDR3 sequence reads: CASSLAEETQYF. As DNA, the CDR3 is TGTGCCAGCAGCTTAGCGGAAGAGACCCAGTACTTC.

There are many counts of this clonotype. Written as DNA, the CDR3 is TGTGCCAGCAGCTTAGTTTGGACAGCAAACACTGAAGCTTTCTTT. As protein: CASSLVWTANTEAFF. V is TRBV11-2 and J is TRBJ1-1, with a tentative D call TRBD1 (6 bases). The CDR3 is 15 amino acids. With 1 base removed from V and 2 bases from J, the gap between germline ends came to 11 bases. CDR1 is SGHAT and CDR2 is FQNNGV in the germline V gene.

This clonotype was counted only a few times. The chain carries TRBV20-1 and TRBJ2-7; D is unclear. Germline V gene lookup returns CDR1 DFQATT and CDR2 SNEGSKA (reference sequence). Trimming took off 6 bases at V and 0 bases at J, with 15 bases between the two ends. This CDR3 is built from 14 residues. The CDR3: CSARQDIVSYEQYF. The CDR3, as DNA: TGCAGTGCCAGGCAAGACATTGTCTCCTACGAGCAGTACTTC.

J is TRBJ2-5 and V is TRBV10-2; D is possibly TRBD2 (5 bases). This CDR3 has 14 residues. CDR1 is WSHSY and CDR2 is SAAADI in the germline V gene. Trimming took 0 bases from V and 2 from J, leaving 7 bases between them. CDR3 coding DNA: TGCGCCAGCAGTGAGTCGTCGGGGCAAGAGACCCAGTACTTC. This gives the protein CASSESSGQETQYF.

This clonotype has a handful of counts. The chain links TRBV7-2 to TRBJ2-2, with D possibly TRBD2 on 5 matching bases. V lost 7 bases and J lost 7, with 13 bases in between. This CDR3 comprises 13 residues. Germline CDR1 reads SGHTA; CDR2 reads FQGNSA. The CDR3 nucleotides read TGTGCCAGCACTTCAAACGCGGGCGGGGAGCTGTTTTTT. Its translation is CASTSNAGGELFF.

This clonotype was seen a handful of times. The genes are TRBV6-5 and TRBJ1-1; weak D call: TRBD1 (6 bases). CDR1 and CDR2 (germline): MNHEY, SVGAGI. CDR3 size: 12 residues. The germline V and J ends were trimmed by 6 bases and 6 bases, with 11 bases remaining between them. CDR3: CASRPQGSEAFF. The CDR3 DNA reads TGTGCCAGCAGACCACAGGGATCTGAAGCTTTCTTT.

Points on this clonotype: This may arise from a read error, as a much more abundant clone is one base away. No conserved phenylalanine or tryptophan ends this CDR3, so it is likely a read error. V usage is TRBV19 and J usage is TRBJ1-5; D perhaps matches TRBD1 (6 bases). This CDR3 has 15 residues. Germline V gene data show CDR1 as LNHDA and CDR2 as SQIVND (reference sequence). V lost 3 bases, J lost 4 bases, and 13 bases lay in between. The CDR3 protein is CASSMGGRGNQPQHS. The CDR3 bases are TGTGCCAGTAGTATGGGGGGGCGAGGGAATCAGCCCCAGCATTCT.

The rearrangement uses TRBV6-2 or TRBV6-3 and TRBJ2-7; 7 bases match TRBD1. V trimming: 7 bases; J trimming: 4 bases; junction bases outside the gene matches: 10. Germline V CDR1 and CDR2: MNHEY, SVGEGT. The length of the CDR3 is 14 residues. Here the CDR3 reads CASTTGDRKYEQYF. The CDR3 bases are TGTGCCAGCACTACCGGGGACAGAAAATACGAGCAGTACTTC.

This clonotype was observed a few times. This chain links TRBV6-1 with TRBJ2-7; tentatively, D is TRBD1 or TRBD2 (7 bases each). The CDR3 contains 14 residues. The germline V and J ends were trimmed by 6 bases and 4 bases, with 16 bases remaining between them. CDR1 is MNHNS, CDR2 SASEGT, per germline. CDR3 in DNA: TGTGCCAGCAGCGCGACCCAGGGGGGGTACGAGCAGTACTTC. Protein sequence: CASSATQGGYEQYF.

This clonotype was detected ten times or more. The rearrangement uses TRBV5-6 and TRBJ1-2, with D hard to call. The CDR3 is 15 residues long. V was clipped by 4 bases and J by 6 bases, with 19 bases between them. Germline-derived CDR1 and CDR2 are SGHDT and YYEEEE. As DNA, the CDR3 is TGTGCCAGCAGCGCGGTAGGCCTAGACGTGGATGGCTACACCTTC. Protein sequence: CASSAVGLDVDGYTF. Variable domain in full (rest from reference TRBV5-6 and TRBJ1-2): DAGVTQSPTHLIKTRGQQVTLRCSPKSGHDTVSWYQQALGQGPQFIFQYYEEEERQRGNFPDRFSGHQFPNYSSELNVNALLLGDSALYLCASSAVGLDVDGYTFGSGTRLTVV.

The chain carries TRBV5-4 and TRBJ1-4, with a weak D call TRBD1 (5 bases). Germline CDR1 reads SGHNT; CDR2 reads YYREEE (reference sequence). CDR3 length: 16 residues. V was cut by 1 base and J by 8 bases, with 18 bases left in between. The CDR3 is CASSLRGGAGREKLFF. DNA for the CDR3: TGTGCCAGCAGCTTGCGTGGGGGAGCAGGGCGCGAAAAACTGTTTTTT.

Note on this clonotype: Germline is not matched at one junction end, which may reflect a read error. The chain carries TRBV7-2 and TRBJ2-5, with 7 bases fitting TRBD1. This CDR3 has 13 residues. Germline V CDR1 and CDR2: SGHTA, FQGNSA. Here the CDR3 reads CANSYGTEETQYF. CDR3 sequence (DNA): TGTGCCAACAGCTACGGGACAGAAGAGACCCAGTACTTC. The full variable domain, its missing parts supplied by reference TRBV7-2 and TRBJ2-5, is GAGVSQSPSNKVTEKGKDVELRCDPISGHTALYWYRQSLGQGLEFLIYFQGNSAPDKSGLPSDRFSAERTGGSVSTLTIQRTQQEDSAVYLCANSYGTEETQYFGPGTRLLVL.

This clonotype showed up many times. The chain carries TRBV12-3 or TRBV12-4 and TRBJ2-7, with D unclear. This CDR3 is 13 amino acids long. V gave up 6 bases and J gave up 4 bases, with 13 bases separating them. Here the CDR3 reads CASSQVTGYEQYF. CDR3 sequence (DNA): TGTGCCAGCAGCCAAGTTACCGGGTACGAGCAGTACTTC.

This clonotype was detected only a few times. V gene TRBV20-1 combines with J gene TRBJ2-7; 10 positions match TRBD1. V lost 2 bases, J lost 2 bases, and 12 bases stayed unmatched. The V gene's germline CDR1 is DFQATT and CDR2 SNEGSKA (reference sequence). The CDR3 spans 17 residues. The CDR3 coding sequence is TGCAGTGCTAGATCCCGTAACGACAGGGGGCTACCCTACGAGCAGTACTTC. It specifies CSARSRNDRGLPYEQYF.

There are many counts of this clonotype. The V and J genes are TRBV25-1 and TRBJ2-2; perhaps D is TRBD1 or TRBD2 (5 bases each). Between the trimmed V and J ends, which lost 5 bases and 6 bases, there was a span of 19 bases. CDR3 length: 16 residues. Germline-derived CDR1 and CDR2 are MGHDK and SYGVNS. For the CDR3, the DNA is TGTGCCAGCAGTCACCGGGGACCCCAGGAAGCCGGGGAGCTGTTTTTT. This sequence encodes CASSHRGPQEAGELFF.